The rows below give T cell receptor beta chains drawn from one sample of a study of shared clonotypes between healthy human individuals. Only in-frame clones appear in the TCRdb table, and some are missing; sequencing was by immunoSEQ multiplex PCR. Seen here are approximately 530,000 clones, about 96% observed once, and the top ten hold under 0.065%. Sequenced: naive CD4+ T cells sorted from blood. Every receptor here comes from a woman aged 25 to 45 in good health. The conserved cysteine and the conserved F or W are not part of the CDR3 here.

CDR3aa	len	v_gene	j_gene
ASSRLQADTQY	11	TRBV14	TRBJ2-3
ASRVLDAPYEQY	12	TRBV28	TRBJ2-7
ASSLFFGTEETQY	13	TRBV28	TRBJ2-5
ASKAPDTQY	9	TRBV19	TRBJ2-3
ASSFTDQLNSPLH	13	TRBV7-6	TRBJ1-6
ASSFSRVTANEKLF	14	TRBV27	TRBJ1-4
ASSRTYGLADTGELF	15	TRBV18	TRBJ2-2
ASSSQGAGELF	11	TRBV7-3	TRBJ2-2
ASSLATGGIQY	11	TRBV7-2	TRBJ2-4
ASSRDTSSYNEQF	13	TRBV5-1	TRBJ2-1
ASSFVGTEAF	10	TRBV28	TRBJ1-1
ASSPPGREAF	10	TRBV28	TRBJ1-1
ASSPGLAGGHNEQF	14	TRBV5-1	TRBJ2-1
ASSIDRENYGYT	12	TRBV18	TRBJ1-2
ASSADRQETQY	11	TRBV9	TRBJ2-5
ASTSRQETQY	10	TRBV2	TRBJ2-5
ASSEIAGSYNEQF	13	TRBV6-1	TRBJ2-1
ASSLGNYGYT	10	TRBV5-1	TRBJ1-2
ASSLDDGQGLYHEQF	15	TRBV28	TRBJ2-1
ASSQQGFVGNQPQH	14	TRBV4-1	TRBJ1-5
ASDRGTGELF	10	TRBV10-2	TRBJ2-2
ATSTLRGSYNEQF	13	TRBV15	TRBJ2-1
ASSNAAQPQH	10	TRBV28	TRBJ1-5
ASSNALQVQPQH	12	TRBV28	TRBJ1-5
ASSLYREAREQY	12	TRBV28	TRBJ2-5
ASSLVLDRVVLAKNIQY	17	TRBV11-2	TRBJ2-4
ASSQGPQVSETQY	13	TRBV4-1	TRBJ2-5
ASSLAFTSGSRDEQF	15	TRBV5-8	TRBJ2-1
ASSITYTEAF	10	TRBV28	TRBJ1-1
ASSRDPQSGEQY	12	TRBV19	TRBJ2-7
ASSLTSGTQY	10	TRBV28	TRBJ2-3
ASSMTSGAYGEQF	13	TRBV28	TRBJ2-1